This T cell receptor beta chain was identified during a study of OX40 agonist ivuxolimab in advanced cancers. Study-wide context: At 75% to 90% male, the cohort had a mean age of about 55 years, ranging from about 23 to 79.

About this clone itself: Its matching antigen is unknown.

Data came from immunoSEQ multiplex PCR; TCRdb stores just in-frame clones and leaves some out. Altogether 55,000 to 80,000 clones are present, around 84% being singletons, with the ten largest covering less than 3%. General observations from the study: CD8+ T cells averaged more expanded clones than CD4+.

At cycle 4 day 1, cycle 7 day 1, and baseline, blood was sampled. Germline V gene sequence: CDR1 GTSNPN, CDR2 SVGIG (reference sequence). The CDR3 has 11 amino acids. The V end lost 6 bases, the J end lost 4 bases, and 9 bases lay between the germline ends. J is TRBJ1-2 and V is TRBV30, with D hard to call. This TCR was recovered from an adult with an advanced solid tumor such as melanoma, head and neck, liver or kidney cancer. This specimen consisted of CD4+ or CD8+ T cells sorted from blood, obtained in a trial of the OX40 agonist ivuxolimab. For the CDR3, the DNA is TGTGCCTGCGAAAGGACCTATGGCTACACCTTC. Translating it yields CACERTYGYTF.